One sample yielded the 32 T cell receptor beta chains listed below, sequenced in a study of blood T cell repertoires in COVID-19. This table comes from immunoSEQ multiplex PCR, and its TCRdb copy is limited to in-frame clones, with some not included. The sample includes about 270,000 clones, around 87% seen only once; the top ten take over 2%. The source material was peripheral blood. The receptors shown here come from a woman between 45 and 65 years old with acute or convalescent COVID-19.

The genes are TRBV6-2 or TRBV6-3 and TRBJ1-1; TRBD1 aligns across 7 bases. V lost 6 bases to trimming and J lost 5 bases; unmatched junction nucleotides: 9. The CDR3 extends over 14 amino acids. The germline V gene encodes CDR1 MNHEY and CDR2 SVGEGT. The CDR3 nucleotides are TGTGCCAGCAGCCGAGGGGGCGGAAGAACTGAAGCTTTCTTT. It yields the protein CASSRGGGRTEAFF.

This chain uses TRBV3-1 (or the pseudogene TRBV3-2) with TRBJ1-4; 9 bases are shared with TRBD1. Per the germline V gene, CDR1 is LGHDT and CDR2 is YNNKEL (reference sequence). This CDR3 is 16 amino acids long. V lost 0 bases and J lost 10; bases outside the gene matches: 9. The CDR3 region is CASSQDGGQGDGKLFF. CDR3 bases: TGTGCCAGCAGCCAAGATGGGGGACAGGGCGACGGAAAACTGTTTTTT.

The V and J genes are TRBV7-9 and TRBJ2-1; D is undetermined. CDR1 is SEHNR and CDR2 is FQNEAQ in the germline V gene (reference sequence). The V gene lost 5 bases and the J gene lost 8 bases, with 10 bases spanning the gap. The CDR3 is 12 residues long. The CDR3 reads CASSLLSHEQFF. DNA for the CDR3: TGTGCCAGCAGCCTGTTGTCCCATGAGCAGTTCTTC.

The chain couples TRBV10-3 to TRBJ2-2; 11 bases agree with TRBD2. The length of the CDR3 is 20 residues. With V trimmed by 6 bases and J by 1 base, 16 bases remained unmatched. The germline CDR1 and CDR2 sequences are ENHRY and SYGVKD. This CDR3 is CAIRGWTAETSGMNTGELFF. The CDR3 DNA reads TGTGCCATCAGGGGATGGACAGCCGAGACTAGCGGGATGAACACCGGGGAGCTGTTTTTT.

CDR3 residues: CASSPGADRSYGYTF. The CDR3, as DNA: TGTGCCAGCTCACCGGGGGCTGACAGGTCGTATGGCTACACCTTC. The chain links TRBV18 to TRBJ1-2; a possible D gene is TRBD1 (6 bases). Germline V CDR1 and CDR2: KGHSH, LQKENI. This CDR3 has 15 residues. With 3 bases removed from V and 5 bases from J, the gap between germline ends came to 16 bases.

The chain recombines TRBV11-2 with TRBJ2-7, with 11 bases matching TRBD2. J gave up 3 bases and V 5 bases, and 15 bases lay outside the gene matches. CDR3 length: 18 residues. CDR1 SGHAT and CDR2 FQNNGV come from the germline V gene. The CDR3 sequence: CASSPFPGLAELVYEQYF. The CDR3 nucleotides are TGTGCCAGCAGCCCATTCCCGGGACTAGCGGAGCTAGTCTACGAGCAGTACTTC.

This chain's CDR3 is CASRVASQGYGYTF. The DNA of the CDR3 is TGTGCCAGCAGGGTTGCGTCGCAGGGGTATGGCTACACCTTC. The gene calls are TRBV2 and TRBJ1-2; perhaps TRBD1 as D (6 bases). Per germline, CDR1 SNHLY and CDR2 FYNNEI. The CDR3 spans 14 residues. V shed 6 bases and J shed 5 bases, with 16 bases lying between them. Full variable domain (remainder filled in from reference TRBV2 and TRBJ1-2): EPEVTQTPSHQVTQMGQEVILRCVPISNHLYFYWYRQILGQKVEFLVSFYNNEISEKSEIFDDQFSVERPDGSNFTLKIRSTKLEDSAMYFCASRVASQGYGYTFGSGTRLTVV.

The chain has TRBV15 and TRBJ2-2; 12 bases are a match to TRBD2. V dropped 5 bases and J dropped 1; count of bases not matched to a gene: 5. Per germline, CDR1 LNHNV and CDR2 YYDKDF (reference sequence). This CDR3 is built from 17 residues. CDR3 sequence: CATSSRTSGMNTGELFF. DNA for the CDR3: TGTGCCACCAGCTCCCGGACTAGCGGGATGAACACCGGGGAGCTGTTTTTT.

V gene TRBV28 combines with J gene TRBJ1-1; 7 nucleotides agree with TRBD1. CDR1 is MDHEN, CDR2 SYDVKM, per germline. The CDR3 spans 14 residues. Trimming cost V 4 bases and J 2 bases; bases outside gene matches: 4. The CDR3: CASSWGQSNTEAFF. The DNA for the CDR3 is TGTGCCAGCAGTTGGGGACAGAGCAACACTGAAGCTTTCTTT.

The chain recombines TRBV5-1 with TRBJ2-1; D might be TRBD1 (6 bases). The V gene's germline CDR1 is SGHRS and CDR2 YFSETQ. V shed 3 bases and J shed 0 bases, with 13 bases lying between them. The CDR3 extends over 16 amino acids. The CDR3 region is CASSWETGLSYNEQFF. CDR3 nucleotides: TGCGCCAGCAGCTGGGAGACAGGACTCTCCTACAATGAGCAGTTCTTC.

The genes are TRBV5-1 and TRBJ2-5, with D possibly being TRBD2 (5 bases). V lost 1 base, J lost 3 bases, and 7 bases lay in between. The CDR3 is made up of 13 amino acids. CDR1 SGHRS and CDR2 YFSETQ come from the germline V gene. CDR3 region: CASSLLREETQYF. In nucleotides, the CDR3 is TGCGCCAGCAGCTTGTTGCGGGAAGAGACCCAGTACTTC.

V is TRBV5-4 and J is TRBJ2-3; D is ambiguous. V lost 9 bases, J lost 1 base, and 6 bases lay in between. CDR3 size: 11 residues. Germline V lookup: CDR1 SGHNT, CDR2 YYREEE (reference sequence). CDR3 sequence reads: CATGRTDTQYF. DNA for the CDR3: TGTGCCACTGGCCGCACAGATACGCAGTATTTT.

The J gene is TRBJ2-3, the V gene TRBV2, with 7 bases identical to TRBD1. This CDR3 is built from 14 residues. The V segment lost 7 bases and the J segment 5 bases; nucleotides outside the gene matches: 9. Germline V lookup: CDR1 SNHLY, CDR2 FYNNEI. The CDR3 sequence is CASTPDRDGDTQYF. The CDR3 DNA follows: TGTGCCAGCACTCCAGACAGGGATGGAGATACGCAGTATTTT. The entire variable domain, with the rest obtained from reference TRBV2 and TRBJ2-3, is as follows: EPEVTQTPSHQVTQMGQEVILRCVPISNHLYFYWYRQILGQKVEFLVSFYNNEISEKSEIFDDQFSVERPDGSNFTLKIRSTKLEDSAMYFCASTPDRDGDTQYFGPGTRLTVL.

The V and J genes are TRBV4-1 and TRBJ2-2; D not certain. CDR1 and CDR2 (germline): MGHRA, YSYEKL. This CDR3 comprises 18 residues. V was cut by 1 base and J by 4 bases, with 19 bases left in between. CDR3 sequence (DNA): TGCGCCAGCAGCCAAGTCGGAGTCCGTTCGAGGAGCACCGGGGAGCTGTTTTTT. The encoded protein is CASSQVGVRSRSTGELFF.

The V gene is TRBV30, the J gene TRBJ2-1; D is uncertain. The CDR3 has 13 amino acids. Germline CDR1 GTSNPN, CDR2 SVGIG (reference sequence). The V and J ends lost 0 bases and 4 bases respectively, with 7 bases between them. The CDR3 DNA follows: TGTGCCTGGAGTGTACAACAGTACAATGAGCAGTTCTTC. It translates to CAWSVQQYNEQFF.

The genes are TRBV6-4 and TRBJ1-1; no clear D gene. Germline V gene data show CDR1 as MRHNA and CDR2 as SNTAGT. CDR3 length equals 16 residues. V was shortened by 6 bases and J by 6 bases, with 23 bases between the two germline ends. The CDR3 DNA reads TGTGCCAGCAGAAGAGACTCTGGCTACTTTGGTGCTGAAGCTTTCTTT. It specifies CASRRDSGYFGAEAFF.

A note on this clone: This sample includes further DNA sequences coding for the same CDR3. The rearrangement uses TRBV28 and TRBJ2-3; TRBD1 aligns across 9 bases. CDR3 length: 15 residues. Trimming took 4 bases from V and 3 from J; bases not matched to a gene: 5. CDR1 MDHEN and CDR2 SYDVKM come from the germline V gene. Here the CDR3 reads CASSSPGQGTDTQYF. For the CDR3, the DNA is TGTGCCAGCAGTTCTCCGGGACAGGGAACAGATACGCAGTATTTT.

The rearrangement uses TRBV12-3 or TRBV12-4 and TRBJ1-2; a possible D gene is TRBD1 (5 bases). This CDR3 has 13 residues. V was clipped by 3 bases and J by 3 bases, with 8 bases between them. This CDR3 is CASSFQGDYGYTF. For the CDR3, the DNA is TGTGCCAGCAGTTTTCAGGGTGACTATGGCTACACCTTC.

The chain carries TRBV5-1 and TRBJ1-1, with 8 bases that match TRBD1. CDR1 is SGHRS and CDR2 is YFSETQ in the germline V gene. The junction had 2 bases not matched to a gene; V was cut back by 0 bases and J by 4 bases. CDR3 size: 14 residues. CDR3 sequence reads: CASSLADRATEAFF. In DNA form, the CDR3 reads TGCGCCAGCAGCTTGGCGGACAGGGCCACTGAAGCTTTCTTT.

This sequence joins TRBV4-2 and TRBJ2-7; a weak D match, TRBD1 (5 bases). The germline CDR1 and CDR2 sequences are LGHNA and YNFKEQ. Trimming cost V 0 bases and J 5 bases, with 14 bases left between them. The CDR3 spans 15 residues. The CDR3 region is CASSQDGRQGDEQYF. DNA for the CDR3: TGTGCCAGCAGCCAAGATGGTCGGCAGGGTGACGAGCAGTACTTC.

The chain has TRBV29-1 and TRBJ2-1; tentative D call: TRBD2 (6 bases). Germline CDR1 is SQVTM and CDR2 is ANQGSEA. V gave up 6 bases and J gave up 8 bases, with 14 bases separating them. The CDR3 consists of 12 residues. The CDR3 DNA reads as TGCAGCGTCCATCGCCCGGGGGATGAGCAGTTCTTC. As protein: CSVHRPGDEQFF.

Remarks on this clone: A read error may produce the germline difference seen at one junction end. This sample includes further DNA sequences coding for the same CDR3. CDR3 region: CASSPRGGTEAFF. Written as DNA, the CDR3 is TGTGCCAGCTCCCCACGGGGCGGAACTGAAGCTTTCTTT. The chain links TRBV18 to TRBJ1-1, with a tentative D call TRBD1 (5 bases). The germline CDR1 and CDR2 sequences are KGHSH and LQKENI. The CDR3 covers 13 residues.

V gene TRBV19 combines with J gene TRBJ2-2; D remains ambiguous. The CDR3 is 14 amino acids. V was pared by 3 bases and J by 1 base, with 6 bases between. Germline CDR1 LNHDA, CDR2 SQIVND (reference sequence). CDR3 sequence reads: CASSIAVNTGELFF. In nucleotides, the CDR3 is TGTGCCAGTAGTATTGCGGTGAACACCGGGGAGCTGTTTTTT.

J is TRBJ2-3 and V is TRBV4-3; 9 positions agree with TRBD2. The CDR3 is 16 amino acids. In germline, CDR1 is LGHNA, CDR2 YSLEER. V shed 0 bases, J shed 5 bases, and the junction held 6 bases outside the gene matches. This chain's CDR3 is CASSQEGGRAGDTQYF. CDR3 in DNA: TGCGCCAGCAGCCAAGAAGGCGGGAGGGCTGGAGATACGCAGTATTTT.

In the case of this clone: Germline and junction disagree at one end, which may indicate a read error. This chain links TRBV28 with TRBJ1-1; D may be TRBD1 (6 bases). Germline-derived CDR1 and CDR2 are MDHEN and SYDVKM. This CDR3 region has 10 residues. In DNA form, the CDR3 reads TGTGCCAGCAGTTCCAACAGGGCCGTCTTT. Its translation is CASSSNRAVF.

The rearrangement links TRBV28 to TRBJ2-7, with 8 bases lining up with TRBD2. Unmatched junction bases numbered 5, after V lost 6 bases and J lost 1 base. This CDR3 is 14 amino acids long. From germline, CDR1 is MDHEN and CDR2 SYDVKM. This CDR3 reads CASRASGPSYEQYF. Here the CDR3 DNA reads TGTGCCAGCAGGGCTAGCGGGCCATCCTACGAGCAGTACTTC.

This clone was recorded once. This CDR3 is CASSLVLAGTYNEQFF. CDR3 in DNA: TGTGCCAGCAGCTTAGTACTAGCGGGAACCTACAATGAGCAGTTCTTC. The chain couples TRBV11-2 to TRBJ2-1; 10 nucleotides agree with TRBD2. The junction had 2 bases not matched to a gene; V was cut back by 1 base and J by 2 bases. Germline loops: CDR1 SGHAT, CDR2 FQNNGV. The CDR3 covers 16 residues.

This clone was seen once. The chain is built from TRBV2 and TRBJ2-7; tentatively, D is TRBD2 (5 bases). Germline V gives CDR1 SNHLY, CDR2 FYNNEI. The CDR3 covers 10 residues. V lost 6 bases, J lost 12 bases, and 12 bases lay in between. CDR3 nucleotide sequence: TGTGCCAGCAGGGAGGTTTTTCCGTACTTC. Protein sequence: CASREVFPYF.

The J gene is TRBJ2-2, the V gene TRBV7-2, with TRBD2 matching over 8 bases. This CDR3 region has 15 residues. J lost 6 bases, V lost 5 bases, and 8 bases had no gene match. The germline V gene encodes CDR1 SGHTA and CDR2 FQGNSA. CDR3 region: CASSASGSLSGELFF. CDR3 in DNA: TGTGCCAGCAGCGCCAGCGGGAGCCTTTCCGGGGAGCTGTTTTTT.

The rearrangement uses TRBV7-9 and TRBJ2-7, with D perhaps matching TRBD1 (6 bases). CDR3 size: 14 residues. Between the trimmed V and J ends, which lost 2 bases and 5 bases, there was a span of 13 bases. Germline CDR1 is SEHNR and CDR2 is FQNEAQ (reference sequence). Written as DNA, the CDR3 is TGTGCCAGCAGCTTACTCGGACAGTTGGACGAGCAGTACTTC. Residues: CASSLLGQLDEQYF. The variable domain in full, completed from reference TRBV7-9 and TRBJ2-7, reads DTGVSQNPRHKITKRGQNVTFRCDPISEHNRLYWYRQTLGQGPEFLTYFQNEAQLEKSRLLSDRFSAERPKGSFSTLEIQRTEQGDSAMYLCASSLLGQLDEQYFGPGTRLTVT.

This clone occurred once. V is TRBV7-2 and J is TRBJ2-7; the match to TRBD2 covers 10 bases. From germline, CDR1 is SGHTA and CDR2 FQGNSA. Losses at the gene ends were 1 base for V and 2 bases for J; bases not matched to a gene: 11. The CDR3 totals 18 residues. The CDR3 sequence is CASSLVGGLAEFAYEQYF. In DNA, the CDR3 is TGTGCCAGCAGCTTAGTCGGAGGACTAGCGGAATTCGCCTACGAGCAGTACTTC.

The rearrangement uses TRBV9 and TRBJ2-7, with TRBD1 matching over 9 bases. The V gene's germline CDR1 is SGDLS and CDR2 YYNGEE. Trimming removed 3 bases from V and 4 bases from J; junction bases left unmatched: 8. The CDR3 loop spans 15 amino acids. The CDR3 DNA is TGTGCCAGCAGCGCGCGACCGGGACAGGGATACGAGCAGTACTTC. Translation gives CASSARPGQGYEQYF.